This note documents a single T cell receptor (beta chain) sequence. The antigen is unknown. A second about 7 to 12 cycle PCR used barcoded and J-beta primers. Via MiXCR, TCRdb re-called the 5' RACE reads, giving one row per CDR3 protein. The sample consists of 790,000 or so distinct CDR3 sequences, about 47% of them appearing once. The CDR3 runs 14 residues. Trimming left V 1 base short and J 1 base short, with 11 bases between. The germline gives CDR1 SQVTM, CDR2 ANQGSEA. These data belong to a study of blood T cells in healthy people across ages. Study-level results: Per million T cells, TCR beta diversity dropped roughly linearly as age increased.

The sequence was collected from an elderly man in good health. Sequenced sample: blood. The genes are TRBV29-1 and TRBJ2-7; D unresolved. CDR3 bases: TGCAGCGTTGAAGTTGCCGACACGTCCTACGAGCAGTACTTC. It codes for CSVEVADTSYEQYF.